This note documents a single TCR beta chain sequence. Antigen specificity is unknown. This entry belongs to a study of cytomegalovirus exposure and HLA in healthy donors. Looking at the study overall: Findings of an earlier analysis included over 95 million unique TCR beta sequences from about 180 million T cells. Study results and limitations: Most subjects had HLA-A and HLA-B alleles reportedly predicted accurately by TCR beta sequences. There were some 150 TCR beta chains listed as cytomegalovirus-associated. Roughly even sequencing depth across donors was the assumption behind the presence/absence analyses.

PCR amplification relied on 60 Vbeta primers (plus 13 Jbeta primers). Here immunoSEQ multiplex PCR was the method, and the copy in TCRdb shows in-frame clones only, minus some. The sample holds about 200,000 clones, 70% to 80% seen once. The CDR3 contains 15 residues. V was cut by 0 bases and J by 0 bases, with 6 bases left in between. The germline V gene encodes CDR1 SGHVS and CDR2 FNYEAQ. The gene calls are TRBV7-6 and TRBJ1-3; TRBD1 might be the D (6 bases). The specimen sequenced was PBMCs. This clonotype was sampled from a man aged 35-49 years in good health and CMV-seronegative. The CDR3 here is CASSLARGSGNTIYF. CDR3 nucleotide sequence: TGTGCCAGCAGCTTAGCCAGGGGCTCTGGAAACACCATATATTTT.